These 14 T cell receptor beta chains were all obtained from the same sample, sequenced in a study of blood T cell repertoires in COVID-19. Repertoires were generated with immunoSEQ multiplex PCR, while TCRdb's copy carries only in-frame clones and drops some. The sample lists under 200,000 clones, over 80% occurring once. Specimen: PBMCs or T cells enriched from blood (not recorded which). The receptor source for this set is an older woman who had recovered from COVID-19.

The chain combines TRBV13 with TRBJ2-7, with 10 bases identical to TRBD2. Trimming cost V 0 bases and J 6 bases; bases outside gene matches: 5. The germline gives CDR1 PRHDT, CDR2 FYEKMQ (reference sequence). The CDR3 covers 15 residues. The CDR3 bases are TGTGCCAGCAGCTTAGGGAGCGGGAGGGCGAGCGAGCAGTACTTC. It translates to CASSLGSGRASEQYF.

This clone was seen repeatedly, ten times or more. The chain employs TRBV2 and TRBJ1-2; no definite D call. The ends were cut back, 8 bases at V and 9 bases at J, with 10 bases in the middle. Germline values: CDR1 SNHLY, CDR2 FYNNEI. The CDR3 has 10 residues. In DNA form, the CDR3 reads TGTGCCAGCGGCGGTTCAAGCTACACCTTC. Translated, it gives CASGGSSYTF. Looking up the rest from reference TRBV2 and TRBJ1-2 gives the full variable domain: EPEVTQTPSHQVTQMGQEVILRCVPISNHLYFYWYRQILGQKVEFLVSFYNNEISEKSEIFDDQFSVERPDGSNFTLKIRSTKLEDSAMYFCASGGSSYTFGSGTRLTVV.

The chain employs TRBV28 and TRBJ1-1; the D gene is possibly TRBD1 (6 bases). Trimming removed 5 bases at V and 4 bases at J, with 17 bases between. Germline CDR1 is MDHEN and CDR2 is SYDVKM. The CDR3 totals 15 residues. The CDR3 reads CASSTPAQGSTEAFF. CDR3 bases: TGTGCCAGCAGTACCCCCGCCCAGGGGTCCACTGAAGCTTTCTTT. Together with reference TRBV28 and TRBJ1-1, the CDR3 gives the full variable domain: DVKVTQSSRYLVKRTGEKVFLECVQDMDHENMFWYRQDPGLGLRLIYFSYDVKMKEKGDIPEGYSVSREKKERFSLILESASTNQTSMYLCASSTPAQGSTEAFFGQGTRLTVV.

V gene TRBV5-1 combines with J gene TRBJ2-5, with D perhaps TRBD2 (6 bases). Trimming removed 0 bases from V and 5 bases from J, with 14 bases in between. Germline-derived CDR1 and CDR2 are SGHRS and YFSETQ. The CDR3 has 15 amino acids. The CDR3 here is CASSLGAQRGETQYF. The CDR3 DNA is TGCGCCAGCAGCTTGGGGGCGCAACGGGGGGAGACCCAGTACTTC.

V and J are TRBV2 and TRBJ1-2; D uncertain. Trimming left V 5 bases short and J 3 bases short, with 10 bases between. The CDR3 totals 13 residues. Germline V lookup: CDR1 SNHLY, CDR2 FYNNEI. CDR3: CASSPDNYYGYTF. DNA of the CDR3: TGTGCCAGCAGTCCCGACAACTACTATGGCTACACCTTC.

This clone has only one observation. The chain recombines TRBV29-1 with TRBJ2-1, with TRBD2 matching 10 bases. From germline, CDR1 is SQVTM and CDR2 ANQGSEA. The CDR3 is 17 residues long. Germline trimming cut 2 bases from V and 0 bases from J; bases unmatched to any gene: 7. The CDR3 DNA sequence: TGCAGCGTTGAACTAGCGGGAGTCCCTAGCTCCTACAATGAGCAGTTCTTC. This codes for CSVELAGVPSSYNEQFF.

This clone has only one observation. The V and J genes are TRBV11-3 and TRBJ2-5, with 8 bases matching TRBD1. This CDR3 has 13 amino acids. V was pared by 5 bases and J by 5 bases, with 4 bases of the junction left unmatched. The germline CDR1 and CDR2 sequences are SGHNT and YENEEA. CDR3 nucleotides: TGTGCCAGCAGCCTGACAGGGGCGGAGACCCAGTACTTC. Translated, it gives CASSLTGAETQYF.

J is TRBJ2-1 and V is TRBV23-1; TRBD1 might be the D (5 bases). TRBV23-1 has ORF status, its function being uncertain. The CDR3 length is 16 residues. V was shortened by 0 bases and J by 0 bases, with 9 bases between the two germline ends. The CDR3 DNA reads TGCGCCAGCAGTCAATCGGGGCAGAGCTCCTACAATGAGCAGTTCTTC. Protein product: CASSQSGQSSYNEQFF.

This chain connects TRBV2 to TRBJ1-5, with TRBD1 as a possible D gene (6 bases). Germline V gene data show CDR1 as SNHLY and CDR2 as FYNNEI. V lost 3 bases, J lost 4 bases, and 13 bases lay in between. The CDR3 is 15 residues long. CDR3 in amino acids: CASSDAGAENQPQHF. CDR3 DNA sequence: TGTGCCAGCAGTGATGCAGGGGCAGAGAATCAGCCCCAGCATTTT.

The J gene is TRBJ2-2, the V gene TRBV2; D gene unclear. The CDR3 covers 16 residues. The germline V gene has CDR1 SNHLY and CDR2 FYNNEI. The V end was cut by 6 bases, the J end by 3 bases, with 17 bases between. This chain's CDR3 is CASSVGPPVYTGELFF. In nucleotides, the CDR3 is TGTGCCAGCAGCGTGGGCCCCCCCGTATACACCGGGGAGCTGTTTTTT.

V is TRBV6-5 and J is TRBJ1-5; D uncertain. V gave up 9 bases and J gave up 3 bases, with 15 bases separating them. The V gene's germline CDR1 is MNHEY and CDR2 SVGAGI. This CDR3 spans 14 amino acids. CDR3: CASTPRLINQPQHF. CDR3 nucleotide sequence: TGTGCCAGTACGCCAAGACTAATCAATCAGCCCCAGCATTTT.

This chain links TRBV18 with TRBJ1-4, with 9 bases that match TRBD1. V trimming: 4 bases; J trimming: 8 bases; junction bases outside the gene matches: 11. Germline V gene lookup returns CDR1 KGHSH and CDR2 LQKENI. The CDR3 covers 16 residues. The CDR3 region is CASSRSGTGSGEKLFF. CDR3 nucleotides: TGTGCCAGCTCACGGTCCGGGACAGGGTCCGGGGAAAAACTGTTTTTT. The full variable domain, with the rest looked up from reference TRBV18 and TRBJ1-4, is NAGVMQNPRHLVRRRGQEARLRCSPMKGHSHVYWYRQLPEEGLKFMVYLQKENIIDESGMPKERFSAEFPKEGPSILRIQQVVRGDSAAYFCASSRSGTGSGEKLFFGSGTQLSVL.

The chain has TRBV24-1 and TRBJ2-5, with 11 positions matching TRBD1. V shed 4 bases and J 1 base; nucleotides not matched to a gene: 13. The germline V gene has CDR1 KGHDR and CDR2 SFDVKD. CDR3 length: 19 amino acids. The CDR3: CATSDPYNPGQGAQETQYF. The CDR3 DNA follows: TGTGCCACCAGTGACCCTTACAATCCCGGACAGGGGGCCCAAGAGACCCAGTACTTC.

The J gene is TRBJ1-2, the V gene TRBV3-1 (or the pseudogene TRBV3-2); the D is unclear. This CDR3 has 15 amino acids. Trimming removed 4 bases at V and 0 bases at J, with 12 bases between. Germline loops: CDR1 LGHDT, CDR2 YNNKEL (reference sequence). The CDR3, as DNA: TGTGCCAGCAGCCCCTCAGGCTCACCTAACTATGGCTACACCTTC. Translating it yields CASSPSGSPNYGYTF.